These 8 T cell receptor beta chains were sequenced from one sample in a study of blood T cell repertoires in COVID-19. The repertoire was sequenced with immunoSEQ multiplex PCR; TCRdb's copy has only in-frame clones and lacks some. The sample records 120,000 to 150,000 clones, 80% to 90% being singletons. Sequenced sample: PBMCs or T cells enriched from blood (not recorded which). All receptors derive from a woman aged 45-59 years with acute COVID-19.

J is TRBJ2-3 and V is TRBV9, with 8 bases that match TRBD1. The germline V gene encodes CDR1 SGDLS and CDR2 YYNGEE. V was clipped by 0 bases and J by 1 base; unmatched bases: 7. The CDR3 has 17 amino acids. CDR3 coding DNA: TGTGCCAGCAGCGTAGCTACAGGGGGTATGGGCACAGATACGCAGTATTTT. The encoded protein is CASSVATGGMGTDTQYF.

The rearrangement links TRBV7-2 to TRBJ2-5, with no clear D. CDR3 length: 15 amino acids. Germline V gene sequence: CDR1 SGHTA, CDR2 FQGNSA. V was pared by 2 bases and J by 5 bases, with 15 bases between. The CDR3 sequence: CASSLLVVARETQYF. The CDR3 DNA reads TGTGCCAGCAGCTTATTGGTCGTAGCCCGGGAGACCCAGTACTTC.

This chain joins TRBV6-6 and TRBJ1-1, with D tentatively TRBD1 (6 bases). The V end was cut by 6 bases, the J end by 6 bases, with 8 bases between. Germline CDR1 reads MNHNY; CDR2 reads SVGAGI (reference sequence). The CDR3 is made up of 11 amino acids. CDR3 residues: CASSRQAEAFF. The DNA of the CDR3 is TGTGCCAGCAGCCGACAGGCTGAAGCTTTCTTT.

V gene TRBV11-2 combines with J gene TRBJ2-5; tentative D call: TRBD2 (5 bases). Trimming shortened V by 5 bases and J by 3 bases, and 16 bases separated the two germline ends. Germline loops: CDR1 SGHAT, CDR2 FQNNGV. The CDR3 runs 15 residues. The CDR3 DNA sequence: TGTGCCAGCAGCGACGATGGGAGCTCAAAAGAGACCCAGTACTTC. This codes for CASSDDGSSKETQYF.

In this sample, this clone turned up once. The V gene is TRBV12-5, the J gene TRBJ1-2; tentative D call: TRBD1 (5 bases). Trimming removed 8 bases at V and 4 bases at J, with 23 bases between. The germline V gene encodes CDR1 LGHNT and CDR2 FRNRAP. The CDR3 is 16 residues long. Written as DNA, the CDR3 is TGTGCTAGTTCCTTTCACCCAGGGCGCCGGTCCTATGGCTACACCTTC. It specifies CASSFHPGRRSYGYTF.

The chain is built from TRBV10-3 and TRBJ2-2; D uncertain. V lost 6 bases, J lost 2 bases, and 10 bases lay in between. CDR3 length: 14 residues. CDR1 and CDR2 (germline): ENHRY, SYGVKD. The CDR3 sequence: CAISQATNTGELFF. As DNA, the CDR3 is TGTGCCATCAGCCAGGCGACAAACACCGGGGAGCTGTTTTTT.

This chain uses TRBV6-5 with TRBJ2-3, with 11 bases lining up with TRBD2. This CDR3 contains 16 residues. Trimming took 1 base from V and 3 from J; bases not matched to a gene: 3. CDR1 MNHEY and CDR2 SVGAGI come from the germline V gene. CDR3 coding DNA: TGTGCCAGCAGTTACTACTTAGCGGGAGGGACAGATACGCAGTATTTT. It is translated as CASSYYLAGGTDTQYF.

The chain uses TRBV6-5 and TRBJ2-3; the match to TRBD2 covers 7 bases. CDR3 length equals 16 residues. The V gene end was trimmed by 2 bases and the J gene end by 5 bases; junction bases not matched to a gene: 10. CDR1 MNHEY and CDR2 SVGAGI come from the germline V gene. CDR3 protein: CASSYTTSPTVDTQYF. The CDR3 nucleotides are TGTGCCAGCAGTTACACGACTAGCCCTACGGTAGATACGCAGTATTTT.